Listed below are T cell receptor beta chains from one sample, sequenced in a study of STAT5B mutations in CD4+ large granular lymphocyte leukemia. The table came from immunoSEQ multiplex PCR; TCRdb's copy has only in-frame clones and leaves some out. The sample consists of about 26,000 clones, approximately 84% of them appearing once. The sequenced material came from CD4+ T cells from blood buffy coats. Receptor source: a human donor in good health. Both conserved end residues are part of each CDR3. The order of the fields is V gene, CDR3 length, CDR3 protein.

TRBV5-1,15,CASSLELAGGREQFF
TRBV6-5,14,CASSLATSSYEQYF
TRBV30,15,CAWSGGGGSVNTIYF
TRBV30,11,CAWSIAETQYF
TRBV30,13,CAWSVQLNTEAFF
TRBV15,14,CATSRETALDQAFF
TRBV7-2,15,CASSRNSPSGNTIYF
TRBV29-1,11,CSVESGHEQYF
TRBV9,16,CASSVNHRQGVDTQYF
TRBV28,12,CASSLGNYGYTF
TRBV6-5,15,CASSFRSGPTDTQYF
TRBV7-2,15,CASSLAGGPNQPQHF
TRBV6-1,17,CASIVAGTHTSTDTQYF
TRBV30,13,CAWTHSGANVLTF
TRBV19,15,CASNTWGGGNQPQHF
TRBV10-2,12,CASSDSRYGYTF
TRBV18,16,CASSPALTGTGDGYTF
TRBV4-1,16,CASSQDPGQRNTEAFF
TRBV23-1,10,CASINEKLFF
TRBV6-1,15,CASSEADISGNTIYF
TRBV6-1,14,CASSPTQGNQPQHF
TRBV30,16,CAWSRLGQGTTGELFF
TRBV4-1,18,CASSQAGLAGVGTGELFF
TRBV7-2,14,CASSSQGSNTEAFF
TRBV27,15,CASKLSYMGGYEQYF
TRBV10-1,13,CASSALTSYEQYF
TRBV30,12,CAWSRLQRGYTF
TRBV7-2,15,CASSLARLAGVEQFF
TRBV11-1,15,CASSRTEVPQETQYF
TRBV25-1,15,CASSESVVLNEKLFF
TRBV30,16,CAWSVKREARPDTQYF
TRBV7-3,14,CASSLERTGYGYTF
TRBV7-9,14,CASSLAGDHNEQFF
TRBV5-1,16,CASSLDPGTGNNEQFF
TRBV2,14,CASSLRGGLSEQFF
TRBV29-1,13,CSAGTGNTGELFF
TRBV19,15,CASTRGGAVNTEAFF
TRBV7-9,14,CASSPGLAEDTQYF
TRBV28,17,CASAGLGTGRMNTEAFF
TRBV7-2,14,CASSLMGPWETQYF
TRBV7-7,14,CASSLEGNTGELFF
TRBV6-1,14,CASSEAVGGTEAFF
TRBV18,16,CASSPLTVQNTGELFF
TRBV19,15,CASSIDLNGDQPQHF
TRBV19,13,CASSGGTSREQYF
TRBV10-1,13,CASRRERTGELFF
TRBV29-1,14,CSGLTSSFGNEQFF
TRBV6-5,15,CASGTGTRGTGELFF
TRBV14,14,CASSPYLMNTEAFF
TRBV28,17,CASSFPTGMMTNTEAFF
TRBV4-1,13,CASSQVGAREAFF
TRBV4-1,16,CASSQDPASSGDEQYF